The 24 T cell receptor beta chains below all came from one sample that was sequenced in a study of blood T cell repertoires in COVID-19. Profiling relied on immunoSEQ multiplex PCR, and the TCRdb table lists in-frame clones only, not all of them. The profile shows tens of thousands of clones, 75% to 90% of them singletons. Sequencing was performed on peripheral blood. The origin of the receptors is a human donor in a cohort sampled during active COVID-19.

The rearrangement uses TRBV29-1 and TRBJ2-1; no firm D call. Between the trimmed V and J ends, which lost 7 bases and 8 bases, there was a span of 9 bases. The CDR3 sequence is 10 residues long. CDR1 is SQVTM, CDR2 ANQGSEA, per germline. DNA of the CDR3: TGCAGCGCTTCAATAGATGAGCAGTTCTTC. Protein sequence: CSASIDEQFF.

The chain recombines TRBV21-1 with TRBJ1-2; TRBD1, the table's D call, lacks a check against the DNA. TRBV21-1 is tagged as a pseudogene. CDR3 length: 15 residues. The CDR3 region has the DNA TGTGCCAGCAGCGGACGGACAGGGGGCCAGGGAGGCTACACCTTC. Amino acids: CASSGRTGGQGGYTF.

The chain joins TRBV29-1 to TRBJ1-3; D uncertain. Germline V gene sequence: CDR1 SQVTM, CDR2 ANQGSEA. This CDR3 is built from 11 residues. The V gene lost 6 bases and the J gene lost 2 bases, with 5 bases spanning the gap. The CDR3 DNA follows: TGCAGCGTAAGCGCTGGAAACACCATATATTTT. The encoded protein is CSVSAGNTIYF.

This clone occurred many times. The chain couples TRBV2 to TRBJ1-2, with D possibly being TRBD1 (5 bases). V was clipped by 5 bases and J by 5 bases, with 18 bases between them. Germline V lookup: CDR1 SNHLY, CDR2 FYNNEI. The CDR3 contains 15 residues. For the CDR3, the DNA is TGTGCCAGCAGTTCCAACAGGTCTCCAGAGTATGGCTACACCTTC. As protein: CASSSNRSPEYGYTF. Using reference TRBV2 and TRBJ1-2 for the parts outside the CDR3, the full variable domain is EPEVTQTPSHQVTQMGQEVILRCVPISNHLYFYWYRQILGQKVEFLVSFYNNEISEKSEIFDDQFSVERPDGSNFTLKIRSTKLEDSAMYFCASSSNRSPEYGYTFGSGTRLTVV.

The sample holds one count of this clone. The chain carries TRBV10-3 and TRBJ2-1, with TRBD1 as a possible D gene (6 bases). V lost 4 bases and J 0 bases, leaving 22 bases between the germline ends. Germline loops: CDR1 ENHRY, CDR2 SYGVKD. The CDR3 runs to 19 residues. CDR3 in amino acids: CAISVYSGPSGDSYNEQFF. The CDR3 nucleotides read TGTGCCATCAGTGTTTATTCAGGTCCATCAGGGGACTCCTACAATGAGCAGTTCTTC.

The chain carries TRBV21-1 and TRBJ1-6; TRBD1, the table's D call, was not compared with the DNA. TRBV21-1 is tagged as a pseudogene. The CDR3 length is 15 residues. The CDR3 loop is CASSNRAGNVSPLHF. The CDR3 bases are TGTGCCAGCAGCAATAGGGCAGGGAACGTTTCACCCCTCCACTTT.

The chain employs TRBV2 and TRBJ2-5; 7 positions match TRBD1. This CDR3 is built from 15 residues. Per germline, CDR1 SNHLY and CDR2 FYNNEI. V lost 0 bases, J lost 4 bases, and 5 bases stayed unmatched. CDR3: CASSEAGQFLETQYF. The CDR3 DNA reads as TGTGCCAGCAGTGAAGCGGGACAGTTTCTAGAGACCCAGTACTTC.

This chain joins TRBV7-9 and TRBJ1-3, with D unresolved. Trimming stripped 5 bases from V and 15 bases from J, with 17 bases between. This CDR3 has 12 amino acids. Germline CDR1 is SEHNR and CDR2 is FQNEAQ (reference sequence). CDR3: CASSPVEVTPYF. The CDR3 DNA follows: TGTGCCAGCAGCCCGGTCGAGGTCACTCCATATTTT.

The chain links TRBV30 to TRBJ2-2; a possible D gene is TRBD1 (6 bases). CDR1 GTSNPN and CDR2 SVGIG come from the germline V gene (reference sequence). Trimming cost V 4 bases and J 0 bases, with 9 bases left between them. The CDR3 is 14 residues long. CDR3 region: CAWTAGANTGELFF. The DNA for the CDR3 is TGTGCCTGGACGGCAGGGGCGAACACCGGGGAGCTGTTTTTT.

The V call is TRBV5-1, the J call TRBJ2-7; the match to TRBD1 covers 9 bases. The CDR3 length is 14 residues. V trimming: 0 bases; J trimming: 5 bases; junction bases outside the gene matches: 3. CDR1 and CDR2 from the germline V gene are SGHRS and YFSETQ. This chain's CDR3 is CASSLAGQGHEQYF. CDR3 nucleotides: TGCGCCAGCAGCTTGGCGGGACAGGGCCACGAGCAGTACTTC.

V is TRBV10-1 and J is TRBJ2-5; perhaps TRBD1 as D (7 bases). The germline CDR1 and CDR2 sequences are WNHNN and SYGVQD (reference sequence). This CDR3 region has 16 residues. V was clipped by 2 bases and J by 1 base, with 14 bases between them. CDR3 DNA: TGCGCCAGCAGTGAGAGCGGGTCAGGGGGCCAAGAGACCCAGTACTTC. Residues: CASSESGSGGQETQYF.

V and J are TRBV29-1 and TRBJ2-5; 8 bases line up with TRBD2. The CDR3 runs to 12 residues. Per germline, CDR1 SQVTM and CDR2 ANQGSEA. The V and J ends lost 7 bases and 5 bases, in that order; junction bases with no gene match: 6. CDR3 sequence (DNA): TGCAGCGGATCGAGCGGGAGCGAGACCCAGTACTTC. As protein: CSGSSGSETQYF.

CDR3: CASSFEGEETQYF. DNA for the CDR3: TGCGCCAGCAGCTTTGAGGGGGAAGAGACCCAGTACTTC. The chain combines TRBV5-1 with TRBJ2-5; maybe TRBD1 (6 bases). This CDR3 is 13 amino acids long. The germline V and J ends were trimmed by 2 bases and 3 bases, with 8 bases remaining between them. Germline CDR1 and CDR2: SGHRS and YFSETQ.

The chain links TRBV28 to TRBJ1-1; D gene ambiguous. The CDR3 extends over 16 amino acids. Germline V CDR1 and CDR2: MDHEN, SYDVKM. Between the trimmed V and J ends, which lost 5 bases and 1 base, there was a span of 17 bases. CDR3 amino acids: CASSPRGRASNTEAFF. The CDR3 nucleotides are TGTGCCAGCAGTCCCAGAGGGAGGGCCTCGAACACTGAAGCTTTCTTT.

The chain is built from TRBV9 and TRBJ2-4; possibly TRBD1 for D (5 bases). CDR1 and CDR2 from the germline V gene are SGDLS and YYNGEE. The CDR3 is 13 residues long. Trimming removed 0 bases from V and 6 bases from J, with 7 bases in between. The CDR3: CASSVEDTNIQYF. DNA for the CDR3: TGTGCCAGCAGCGTAGAGGACACAAACATTCAGTACTTC.

V is TRBV18 and J is TRBJ1-1, with TRBD1 matching 7 bases. Trimming at V came to 1 base and at J to 1 base, leaving 3 bases not matched to a gene. The CDR3 is 15 amino acids. The germline V gene has CDR1 KGHSH and CDR2 LQKENI. This CDR3 is CASSPLQGGNTEAFF. The CDR3 DNA sequence: TGTGCCAGCTCACCACTGCAGGGGGGGAACACTGAAGCTTTCTTT.

The chain links TRBV9 to TRBJ1-3; TRBD1 agrees at 7 bases. The CDR3 has 14 amino acids. Germline values: CDR1 SGDLS, CDR2 YYNGEE. The V segment lost 0 bases and the J segment 5 bases; nucleotides outside the gene matches: 2. For the CDR3, the DNA is TGTGCCAGCAGCGTAGGACAGGGTCGAAACACCATATATTTT. It specifies CASSVGQGRNTIYF.

V usage is TRBV7-5 and J usage is TRBJ1-5; the table's D call TRBD1 went unverified against the DNA. TRBV7-5 has pseudogene status. There are 16 residues in the CDR3. CDR3 region: CARRLNQTQSNQPQHF. The CDR3 bases are TGTGCCAGAAGACTTAACCAAACACAGAGCAATCAGCCCCAGCATTTT.

V and J are TRBV9 and TRBJ2-1; D uncertain. The CDR3 sequence is 15 residues long. V lost 0 bases and J lost 6, with 13 bases in between. The germline CDR1 and CDR2 sequences are SGDLS and YYNGEE. This chain's CDR3 is CASSVEPSSGNEQFF. CDR3 in DNA: TGTGCCAGCAGCGTAGAGCCCTCGTCCGGCAATGAGCAGTTCTTC.

The chain joins TRBV25-1 to TRBJ1-5; D gene ambiguous. The CDR3 loop spans 13 amino acids. The V and J ends lost 8 bases and 0 bases respectively, with 8 bases between them. The germline CDR1 and CDR2 sequences are MGHDK and SYGVNS. The CDR3 region is CASAPSSNQPQHF. As DNA, the CDR3 is TGTGCCAGCGCCCCCAGTAGCAATCAGCCCCAGCATTTT.

CDR3: CASSLPTGLAGQAKNIQYF. Written as DNA, the CDR3 is TGCGCCAGCAGCTTGCCCACGGGACTAGCGGGACAGGCCAAAAACATTCAGTACTTC. The genes are TRBV5-1 and TRBJ2-4, with TRBD2 identical over 13 bases. V lost 1 base to trimming and J lost 1 base; unmatched junction nucleotides: 8. The CDR3 sequence is 19 residues long. In germline, CDR1 is SGHRS, CDR2 YFSETQ.

The chain recombines TRBV14 with TRBJ2-7; a possible D gene is TRBD1 (5 bases). Germline V gene lookup returns CDR1 SGHDN and CDR2 FVKESK. Trimming took 3 bases from V and 12 from J, leaving 15 bases between them. This CDR3 spans 12 amino acids. CDR3 sequence reads: CASSHLGLGPYF. CDR3 bases: TGTGCCAGCAGCCACCTGGGGCTGGGCCCGTACTTC. The full variable domain, rest sourced from reference TRBV14 and TRBJ2-7, is EAGVTQFPSHSVIEKGQTVTLRCDPISGHDNLYWYRRVMGKEIKFLLHFVKESKQDESGMPNNRFLAERTGGTYSTLKVQPAELEDSGVYFCASSHLGLGPYFGPGTRLTVT.

This clone ranks as medium-sized (0.01 to 0.1%). The J gene is TRBJ2-7, the V gene TRBV6-5, with 10 bases matching TRBD1. Germline CDR1 and CDR2: MNHEY and SVGAGI. CDR3 length: 14 amino acids. After removal of 5 bases from V and 4 bases from J, the junction contained 5 bases not matched to a gene. DNA of the CDR3: TGTGCCAGCAGTCCTGGACAGGGGGTGTACGAGCAGTACTTC. Protein product: CASSPGQGVYEQYF.

V usage is TRBV19 and J usage is TRBJ2-3; TRBD2 matches 8 bases. The CDR3 is made up of 16 amino acids. Per the germline V gene, CDR1 is LNHDA and CDR2 is SQIVND (reference sequence). After removal of 5 bases from V and 3 bases from J, the junction contained 10 bases not matched to a gene. CDR3 in amino acids: CASSGGRLAITDTQYF. CDR3 in DNA: TGTGCCAGTAGTGGCGGGAGACTAGCGATTACAGATACGCAGTATTTT.